A selection of T cell receptor beta chains follows, all from one sample in a study of blood T cell repertoires in COVID-19. Some clones are missing from TCRdb's copy, which holds only in-frame ones; the method was immunoSEQ multiplex PCR. The sample yields under 150,000 clones, roughly 82% seen once. Specimen: peripheral blood. The receptors were gathered from a woman in her thirties or forties with acute or convalescent COVID-19. CDR3s include the opening cysteine and the closing phenylalanine or tryptophan. Each record gives: CDR3 DNA, CDR3 protein, clone size, V gene, D gene, J gene. D genes are given only for firm matches. Only some rows state a clone size, as once, few, many or a class for expanded clones.

DNA: TGTGCCAGCAGCCGCAGCGGTCCTTACGAGCAGTACTTC
CDR3: CASSRSGPYEQYF
size: NA
V: TRBV7-2
D: NA
J: TRBJ2-7

DNA: TGCAGTGCCGTTATAGTCGGAAAACTGTTTTTT
CDR3: CSAVIVGKLFF
size: NA
V: TRBV20-1
D: NA
J: TRBJ1-4

DNA: TGCAGCGTTGAACTGATGGCCGGAAACACCATATATTTT
CDR3: CSVELMAGNTIYF
size: NA
V: TRBV29-1
D: NA
J: TRBJ1-3

DNA: TGTGCCAGTAGTATACCCCCGGGGGGGAAAGATACGCAGTATTTT
CDR3: CASSIPPGGKDTQYF
size: NA
V: TRBV19
D: TRBD2
J: TRBJ2-3

DNA: TGTGCCAGCAGCGATCGGGGGTACTATGGGACCGGGGAGCTGTTTTTT
CDR3: CASSDRGYYGTGELFF
size: NA
V: TRBV9
D: NA
J: TRBJ2-2

DNA: TGTGCCAGCAGTCGGAAACAGGGAGATGGCTACACCTTC
CDR3: CASSRKQGDGYTF
size: NA
V: TRBV6-5
D: NA
J: TRBJ1-2

DNA: TGTGCCAGCAGTTACGCGGGGAACACTGAAGCTTTCTTT
CDR3: CASSYAGNTEAFF
size: NA
V: TRBV6-2/TRBV6-3
D: NA
J: TRBJ1-1

DNA: TGTGCCAGCAGCAGAACCGGGACAATCCAGCCCCAGCATTTT
CDR3: CASSRTGTIQPQHF
size: NA
V: TRBV5-6
D: NA
J: TRBJ1-5

DNA: TGCAGTGCTAGTTTAGGGGGCTCGGACACCGGGGAGCTGTTTTTT
CDR3: CSASLGGSDTGELFF
size: NA
V: TRBV20-1
D: TRBD1
J: TRBJ2-2

DNA: TGCGCCAGCAGACTCGGACTAGCGTCTGAGCAGTACTTC
CDR3: CASRLGLASEQYF
size: once
V: TRBV5-1
D: TRBD2
J: TRBJ2-7

DNA: TGTGCCAGCCGACCGACAGGATCCCACGAGCAGTACTTC
CDR3: CASRPTGSHEQYF
size: NA
V: TRBV12-3/TRBV12-4
D: NA
J: TRBJ2-7

DNA: TGTGCCAGCAGCTTACACGGGGAGCGCGGCGAGACCCAGTACTTC
CDR3: CASSLHGERGETQYF
size: once
V: TRBV7-3
D: NA
J: TRBJ2-5

DNA: TGTGCCAGCAGTGATAGGGGGCGGCTCCAGCCCCAGCATTTT
CDR3: CASSDRGRLQPQHF
size: once
V: TRBV6-1
D: TRBD1
J: TRBJ1-5

DNA: TGTGCCAGCTCACCACGCGCCAGGGGGGTTGGCTATGGCTACACCTTC
CDR3: CASSPRARGVGYGYTF
size: NA
V: TRBV18
D: TRBD1
J: TRBJ1-2

DNA: TGTGCCAGCAGCTTGGCATCAGGGGTGTACGAAAAACTGTTTTTT
CDR3: CASSLASGVYEKLFF
size: once
V: TRBV5-6
D: NA
J: TRBJ1-4

DNA: TGTGCGACCACGCCGGGGGGCCACGAGCAGTACTTC
CDR3: CATTPGGHEQYF
size: NA
V: TRBV7-7
D: NA
J: TRBJ2-7

DNA: TGTGCCAGCAGCTTGGAGGGTAGCGGGGGGTTCGAGACCCAGTACTTC
CDR3: CASSLEGSGGFETQYF
size: NA
V: TRBV5-5
D: TRBD2
J: TRBJ2-5

DNA: TGTGCCAGCAGTAAAATCCCTTCCATTCCGGACAACCTGATAAACACCATATATTTT
CDR3: CASSKIPSIPDNLINTIYF
size: NA
V: TRBV2
D: NA
J: TRBJ1-3

DNA: TGTGCCAGCAGTGAATACCAGGGGCAAAGCACAGATACGCAGTATTTT
CDR3: CASSEYQGQSTDTQYF
size: NA
V: TRBV25-1
D: NA
J: TRBJ2-3

DNA: TGTGCCAGCTCTCCTGGGCCAGCGGGGTTTAACAATGAGCAGTTCTTC
CDR3: CASSPGPAGFNNEQFF
size: NA
V: TRBV18
D: TRBD2
J: TRBJ2-1

DNA: TGTGCCAGCAGCGTATGGGGACAGGGGGTCAATGAGCAGTTCTTC
CDR3: CASSVWGQGVNEQFF
size: NA
V: TRBV9
D: TRBD1
J: TRBJ2-1

DNA: TGTGCCAGCAGTCCCGAGTATGCGGGGGGGCTACTCTTCCCCTACAATGAGCAGTTCTTC
CDR3: CASSPEYAGGLLFPYNEQFF
size: NA
V: TRBV6-6
D: TRBD2
J: TRBJ2-1

DNA: TGTGCCAGCAGCCAGGTCGATTCGGACAGCCTCAGGGCTTTCTTT
CDR3: CASSQVDSDSLRAFF
size: once
V: TRBV4-2
D: NA
J: TRBJ1-1

DNA: TGTGCCAGCAGCCCGGCCGGGGGGCACACCGGGGAGCTGTTTTTT
CDR3: CASSPAGGHTGELFF
size: NA
V: TRBV7-6
D: NA
J: TRBJ2-2

DNA: TGTGCCACCAGATCCGGGACAGGGGGTTCACCCCTCCACTTT
CDR3: CATRSGTGGSPLHF
size: NA
V: TRBV15
D: TRBD1
J: TRBJ1-6

DNA: TGTGCCAGCAGAGGACAGCTTTCCTCTGGAAACACCATATATTTT
CDR3: CASRGQLSSGNTIYF
size: NA
V: TRBV6-5
D: NA
J: TRBJ1-3

DNA: TGTGCCAGCAGTTTTTTGTCGGGACAGGGTCCGGGCGAGCAGTACTTC
CDR3: CASSFLSGQGPGEQYF
size: NA
V: TRBV27
D: TRBD1
J: TRBJ2-7

DNA: TGTGCCAGCAGCTCGACAGATACGCAGTATTTT
CDR3: CASSSTDTQYF
size: NA
V: TRBV7-9
D: NA
J: TRBJ2-3

DNA: TGCGCCAGCAGCCAAGTACAGGAACCTTACAATGAGCAGTTCTTC
CDR3: CASSQVQEPYNEQFF
size: NA
V: TRBV4-3
D: NA
J: TRBJ2-1

DNA: TGCGCCAGCAGCTTGGACTGGGGCCAGGGCACTGAAGCTTTCTTT
CDR3: CASSLDWGQGTEAFF
size: NA
V: TRBV5-1
D: NA
J: TRBJ1-1

DNA: TGCGCCAGCAGCTTGGGAGCGGGGGGAGATACGCAGTATTTT
CDR3: CASSLGAGGDTQYF
size: NA
V: TRBV5-1
D: TRBD2
J: TRBJ2-3

DNA: TGTGCCAGCAGACCGACACAGGGAAGGTTGGAGCAGTACTTC
CDR3: CASRPTQGRLEQYF
size: NA
V: TRBV6-5
D: NA
J: TRBJ2-7

DNA: TGTGCCAGCAGCTCACAGGGCGAGTGGTTCTTC
CDR3: CASSSQGEWFF
size: NA
V: TRBV11-2
D: NA
J: TRBJ2-1

DNA: TGTGCCAGCAGCCCAAGATTGGACAGGAGCTACGAGCAGTACTTC
CDR3: CASSPRLDRSYEQYF
size: NA
V: TRBV7-2
D: TRBD1
J: TRBJ2-7

DNA: TGTGCCAGCTCACCACGGGCACAGGGGGCAACTGAAGCTTTCTTT
CDR3: CASSPRAQGATEAFF
size: few
V: TRBV18
D: TRBD1
J: TRBJ1-1

DNA: TGTGCCAGCAGTAACGGGGGGCGCGTGCAGTTCTTC
CDR3: CASSNGGRVQFF
size: once
V: TRBV27
D: NA
J: TRBJ2-1

DNA: TGTGCCAGCAGGGCCGGGACAGGGGGTTCACCCCTCCACTTT
CDR3: CASRAGTGGSPLHF
size: NA
V: TRBV7-9
D: TRBD1
J: TRBJ1-6

DNA: TGCGCCAGCAGCAGGTCGGTGCCCCGGGGAGCACCCCTCCACTTT
CDR3: CASSRSVPRGAPLHF
size: few
V: TRBV5-1
D: NA
J: TRBJ1-6

DNA: TGTGCCAGCTCACCGATTACCGGGTACAATGAGCAGTTCTTC
CDR3: CASSPITGYNEQFF
size: NA
V: TRBV18
D: NA
J: TRBJ2-1

DNA: TGTGCCAGCAGCTTTGGGACTAGCGGGGGGAAGGGTGAGCAGTTCTTC
CDR3: CASSFGTSGGKGEQFF
size: once
V: TRBV11-1
D: TRBD2
J: TRBJ2-1

DNA: TGTGCCAGCAGTCCATATAGCGGGGGCCTCTACAATGAGCAGTTCTTC
CDR3: CASSPYSGGLYNEQFF
size: NA
V: TRBV2
D: TRBD2
J: TRBJ2-1

DNA: TGTGCCTGGAGTGAAATAATGAACACTGAAGCTTTCTTT
CDR3: CAWSEIMNTEAFF
size: NA
V: TRBV30
D: NA
J: TRBJ1-1

DNA: TGTGCCAGCAGCGTTGACACCCTGAACACCGGGGAGCTGTTTTTT
CDR3: CASSVDTLNTGELFF
size: NA
V: TRBV9
D: NA
J: TRBJ2-2

DNA: TGTGCCAGCAGTTATCGGTTAGCGGGGGTACAAGAGACCCAGTACTTC
CDR3: CASSYRLAGVQETQYF
size: NA
V: TRBV6-2/TRBV6-3
D: TRBD2
J: TRBJ2-5

DNA: TGCGCCAGCAGCCACCGGACAGGGGGCGCCTACGAGCAGTACTTC
CDR3: CASSHRTGGAYEQYF
size: NA
V: TRBV4-1
D: TRBD1
J: TRBJ2-7

DNA: TGTGCCATCAGTGAGTCCGGGGTACAGGGCACTGAAGCTTTCTTT
CDR3: CAISESGVQGTEAFF
size: NA
V: TRBV10-3
D: NA
J: TRBJ1-1